This TCR beta chain was documented in a study of cytomegalovirus exposure and HLA in healthy donors. Study information: From some 190 million T cells, an earlier analysis saw 117 million unique TCR beta sequences.

PCR amplification relied on 60 Vbeta primers (plus 13 Jbeta primers). Measured with immunoSEQ multiplex PCR; TCRdb has only the in-frame clones, and not every one. This sample's table reports about 200,000 clones. Worth noting for this clone: Its matching antigen is unknown.

Per the germline V gene, CDR1 is SGHRS and CDR2 is YFSETQ. The V gene end was trimmed by 4 bases and the J gene end by 6 bases; junction bases not matched to a gene: 4. CDR3 length: 13 amino acids. Study results and limitations: Links to common viral pathogens appeared, in a later analysis, for several of the most significant clusters. Among donors in an Asian-associated ancestry cluster, a later analysis reportedly found fewer N-insertions than the approximately 670-donor mean. Per a later analysis, 18,000 or so TCR beta sequences showed association with HLA alleles at 0.05 false discovery rate.

The specimen sequenced was PBMCs. The clonotype was recovered from a young man in good health and CMV-seronegative. This chain links TRBV5-1 with TRBJ2-3, with TRBD2 identical over 8 bases. The CDR3 nucleotides read TGCGCCAGCAGCAGCAGACTAGCGGATACGCAGTATTTT. It yields the protein CASSSRLADTQYF.